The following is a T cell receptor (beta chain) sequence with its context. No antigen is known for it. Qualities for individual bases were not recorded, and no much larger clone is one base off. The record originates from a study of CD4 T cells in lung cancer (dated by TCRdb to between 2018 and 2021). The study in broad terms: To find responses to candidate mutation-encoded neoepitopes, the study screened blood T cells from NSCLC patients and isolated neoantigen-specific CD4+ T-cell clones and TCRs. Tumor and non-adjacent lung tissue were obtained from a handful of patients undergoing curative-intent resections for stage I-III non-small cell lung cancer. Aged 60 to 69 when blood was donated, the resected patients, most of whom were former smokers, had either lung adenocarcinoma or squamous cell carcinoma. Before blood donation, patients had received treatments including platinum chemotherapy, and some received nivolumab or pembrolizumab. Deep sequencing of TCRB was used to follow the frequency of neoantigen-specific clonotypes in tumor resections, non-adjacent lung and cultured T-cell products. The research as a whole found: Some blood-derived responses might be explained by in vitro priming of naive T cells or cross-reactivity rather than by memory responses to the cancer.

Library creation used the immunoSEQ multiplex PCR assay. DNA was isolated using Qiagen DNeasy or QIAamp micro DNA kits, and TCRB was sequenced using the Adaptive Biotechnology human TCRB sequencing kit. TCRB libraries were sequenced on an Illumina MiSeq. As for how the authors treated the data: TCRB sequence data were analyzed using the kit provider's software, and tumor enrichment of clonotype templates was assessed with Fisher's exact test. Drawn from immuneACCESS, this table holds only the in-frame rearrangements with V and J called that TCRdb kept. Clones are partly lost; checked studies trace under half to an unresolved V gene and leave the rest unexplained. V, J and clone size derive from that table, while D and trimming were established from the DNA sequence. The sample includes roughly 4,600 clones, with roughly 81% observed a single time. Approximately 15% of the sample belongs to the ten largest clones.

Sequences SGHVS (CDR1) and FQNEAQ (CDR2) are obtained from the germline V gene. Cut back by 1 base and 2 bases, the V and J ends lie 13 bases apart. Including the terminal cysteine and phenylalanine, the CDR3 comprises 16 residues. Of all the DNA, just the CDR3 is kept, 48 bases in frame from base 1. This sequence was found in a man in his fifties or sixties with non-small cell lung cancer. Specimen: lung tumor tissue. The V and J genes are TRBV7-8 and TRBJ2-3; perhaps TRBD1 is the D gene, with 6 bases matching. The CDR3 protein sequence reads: CASSLVWDTVTDTQYF. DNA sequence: TGTGCCAGCAGCTTAGTTTGGGACACTGTCACAGATACGCAGTATTTT. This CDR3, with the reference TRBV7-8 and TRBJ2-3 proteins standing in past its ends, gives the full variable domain GAGVSQSPRYKVAKRGQDVALRCDPISGHVSLFWYQQALGQGPEFLTYFQNEAQLDKSGLPSDRFFAERPEGSVSTLKIQRTQQEDSAVYLCASSLVWDTVTDTQYFGPGTRLTVL.